The 26 T cell receptor beta chains below were found in one sample sequenced in a study of T cells after yellow fever vaccination. One entry per CDR3 protein, called by TCRdb with MiXCR from the 5' RACE reads. The table shows some 68,000 distinct CDR3 sequences, with under 8% occurring only once. Here the sequenced sample was CD8+ T cells sorted from PBMCs, taken about 41 days after the first yellow fever vaccination. The receptors were sampled from a young man who received the YFV17D yellow fever vaccine.

This clonotype was seen at least ten times. The genes are TRBV10-3 and TRBJ2-7, with D possibly matching TRBD1 (6 bases). The CDR3 runs 14 residues. Deletions cut 5 bases from V and 3 bases from J, with 14 bases between. Germline loops: CDR1 ENHRY, CDR2 SYGVKD. The CDR3 bases are TGTGCCATCAGTCCGAGCCCACAGGGCTACGAGCAGTACTTC. It translates to CAISPSPQGYEQYF.

The chain uses TRBV29-1 and TRBJ1-3; D not resolved. The germline V gene has CDR1 SQVTM and CDR2 ANQGSEA. This CDR3 is 12 amino acids long. V was shortened by 7 bases and J by 0 bases, with 7 bases between the two germline ends. For the CDR3, the DNA is TGCAGCGCGGCGGGCTCTGGAAACACCATATATTTT. Protein product: CSAAGSGNTIYF.

The rearrangement links TRBV5-5 to TRBJ2-1; 10 positions agree with TRBD2. V was pared by 5 bases and J by 6 bases, with 8 bases of the junction left unmatched. This CDR3 has 15 amino acids. CDR1 is SGHKS and CDR2 is YYEKEE in the germline V gene (reference sequence). The CDR3 DNA sequence: TGTGCCAGCAGACCTCCGGGACTAGCGACCAATGAGCAGTTCTTC. Its protein is CASRPPGLATNEQFF.

This clonotype was recorded a few times. The chain links TRBV4-3 to TRBJ2-2, with a tentative D call TRBD1 (5 bases). This CDR3 is 19 amino acids long. Germline V lookup: CDR1 LGHNA, CDR2 YSLEER. Trimming took off 0 bases at V and 3 bases at J, with 20 bases between the two ends. CDR3 coding DNA: TGCGCCAGCAGCCAAGATCATTGGCAGGGTGTGAAGGACACCGGGGAGCTGTTTTTT. It encodes CASSQDHWQGVKDTGELFF.

This clonotype came up many times. The rearrangement uses TRBV27 and TRBJ2-1, with 12 bases lining up with TRBD2. Germline V gene lookup returns CDR1 MNHEY and CDR2 SMNVEV (reference sequence). This CDR3 has 15 amino acids. Trimming cost V 6 bases and J 6 bases; bases outside gene matches: 6. The CDR3 nucleotides are TGTGCCAGCAGAGACGGACTAGCGGGAATCAATGAGCAGTTCTTC. Translating it yields CASRDGLAGINEQFF.

This clonotype was seen ten or more times. The chain combines TRBV5-6 with TRBJ2-3, with 10 nucleotides matching TRBD1. V shed 3 bases and J 3 bases; nucleotides not matched to a gene: 7. The length of the CDR3 is 16 residues. CDR1 is SGHDT and CDR2 is YYEEEE in the germline V gene. The CDR3 loop is CASSWGTGVSTDTQYF. The CDR3 nucleotides read TGTGCCAGCAGCTGGGGGACAGGGGTATCTACAGATACGCAGTATTTT.

In this sample, this clonotype turned up many times. The V call is TRBV6-2 or TRBV6-3, the J call TRBJ2-3; D is undetermined. The CDR3 has 15 amino acids. V lost 10 bases and J 0 bases, leaving 17 bases between the germline ends. Per germline, CDR1 MNHEY and CDR2 SVGEGT. The CDR3 sequence is CATQLMSRSTDTQYF. CDR3 bases: TGTGCCACCCAGCTTATGAGCAGGAGCACAGATACGCAGTATTTT.

This chain joins TRBV4-2 and TRBJ2-5; unclear D gene. V was clipped by 4 bases and J by 5 bases, with 14 bases between them. Germline assignment: CDR1 LGHNA and CDR2 YNFKEQ. This CDR3 is built from 14 residues. The CDR3 DNA reads TGTGCCAGCAGCCGACGGCACCGGCGGGAGACCCAGTACTTC. It yields the protein CASSRRHRRETQYF.

This clonotype turned up a few times. The rearrangement links TRBV2 to TRBJ2-7; D uncertain. Germline V CDR1 and CDR2: SNHLY, FYNNEI. The CDR3 is made up of 12 amino acids. V was clipped by 3 bases and J by 3 bases, with 6 bases between them. For the CDR3, the DNA is TGTGCCAGCAGTGATTTACGCTACGAGCAGTACTTC. The encoded protein is CASSDLRYEQYF.

The table lists this clonotype with many counts. The chain uses TRBV9 and TRBJ1-1; a weak D match, TRBD1 (5 bases). Per the germline V gene, CDR1 is SGDLS and CDR2 is YYNGEE. The CDR3 covers 13 residues. V lost 2 bases and J 5 bases, leaving 10 bases between the germline ends. The CDR3 protein is CASSVGGRTEAFF. DNA of the CDR3: TGTGCCAGCAGCGTTGGGGGTCGGACTGAAGCTTTCTTT.

This clonotype was counted ten times or more. The chain combines TRBV6-5 with TRBJ2-6; D gene unclear. The CDR3 has 14 residues. Germline V gene data show CDR1 as MNHEY and CDR2 as SVGAGI. With 2 bases removed from V and 0 bases from J, the gap between germline ends came to 2 bases. The DNA for the CDR3 is TGTGCCAGCAGTTACGACTCTGGGGCCAACGTCCTGACTTTC. Translation: CASSYDSGANVLTF.

This clonotype was counted at least ten times. The chain links TRBV6-2 or TRBV6-3 to TRBJ2-3, with 10 nucleotides matching TRBD2. The trim removed 2 bases at V and 0 bases at J, leaving 5 bases unmatched. Germline V gene sequence: CDR1 MNHEY, CDR2 SVGEGT. This CDR3 is built from 17 residues. The CDR3 DNA is TGTGCCAGCAGTTACGCCACTAGCGGGGCGAGCACAGATACGCAGTATTTT. The encoded protein is CASSYATSGASTDTQYF.

This clonotype has a count of ten or more. The chain links TRBV5-1 to TRBJ2-4, with 9 bases fitting TRBD1. Germline trimming cut 3 bases from V and 5 bases from J; bases unmatched to any gene: 15. CDR3 length: 18 residues. CDR1 is SGHRS and CDR2 is YFSETQ in the germline V gene. The CDR3 spells CASSSDRGHGRYENIQYF. CDR3 bases: TGCGCCAGCAGCTCGGACAGGGGACATGGGAGGTATGAAAACATTCAGTACTTC.

The table lists this clonotype with a few counts. The gene calls are TRBV14 and TRBJ2-2; D uncertain. Germline values: CDR1 SGHDN, CDR2 FVKESK. The V gene lost 4 bases and the J gene lost 7 bases, with 16 bases spanning the gap. The length of the CDR3 is 15 residues. Here the CDR3 DNA reads TGTGCCAGCAGCCCATCAGTTTTTCCGGGCGGGGAGCTGTTTTTT. It specifies CASSPSVFPGGELFF.

This clonotype was recorded many times. The CDR3: CASSLAGGNTGELFF. CDR3 in DNA: TGTGCCAGCAGCCTAGCGGGGGGGAACACCGGGGAGCTGTTTTTT. The chain recombines TRBV21-1 with TRBJ2-2; TRBD2, the D gene given by the table, was not confirmed from the DNA. TRBV21-1 is assigned pseudogene status. CDR3 length equals 15 residues.

This clonotype was counted at least ten times. The genes are TRBV4-2 and TRBJ1-6; D call uncertain. The V end was cut by 0 bases, the J end by 10 bases, with 16 bases between. CDR1 is LGHNA and CDR2 is YNFKEQ in the germline V gene. The CDR3 extends over 16 amino acids. CDR3 loop: CASSQEDGSTQSPLHF. The DNA of the CDR3 is TGTGCCAGCAGCCAAGAGGACGGGTCGACCCAGTCACCCCTCCACTTT.

This clonotype came up many times. This chain uses TRBV7-9 with TRBJ2-6; D remains ambiguous. V was shortened by 8 bases and J by 0 bases, with 8 bases between the two germline ends. This CDR3 is built from 14 residues. Looked up from germline, CDR1 is SEHNR and CDR2 is FQNEAQ (reference sequence). The DNA of the CDR3 is TGTGCCAGCGTCACAGCCTCTGGGGCCAACGTCCTGACTTTC. This gives the protein CASVTASGANVLTF.

The chain combines TRBV4-3 with TRBJ2-5; TRBD2 matches 10 bases. V was clipped by 0 bases and J by 3 bases; unmatched bases: 13. CDR1 LGHNA and CDR2 YSLEER come from the germline V gene. The CDR3 runs to 19 residues. CDR3 residues: CASSQDSPAGGPFEETQYF. The CDR3 DNA follows: TGCGCCAGCAGCCAAGATTCCCCAGCGGGGGGGCCTTTTGAAGAGACCCAGTACTTC.

This clonotype showed up just a few times. This rearrangement joins TRBV15 to TRBJ2-7, with D uncertain. Germline loops: CDR1 LNHNV, CDR2 YYDKDF (reference sequence). Trimming shortened V by 7 bases and J by 0 bases, and 10 bases separated the two germline ends. The CDR3 spans 13 residues. The DNA for the CDR3 is TGTGCCACCACTCGCAGGTTCTCCTACGAGCAGTACGTC. It yields the protein CATTRRFSYEQYV.

This clonotype came up a few times. The V call is TRBV7-2, the J call TRBJ2-1; no firm D call. The V and J ends lost 0 bases and 5 bases respectively, with 11 bases between them. Looked up from germline, CDR1 is SGHTA and CDR2 is FQGNSA. This CDR3 contains 15 residues. The CDR3 sequence is CASSLARSAHNEQFF. The CDR3 DNA is TGTGCCAGCAGCTTAGCGCGGTCGGCCCACAATGAGCAGTTCTTC.

This clonotype was seen repeatedly, ten times or more. The rearrangement links TRBV14 to TRBJ2-1; D call uncertain. The CDR3 sequence is 16 residues long. Between the trimmed V and J ends, which lost 0 bases and 2 bases, there was a span of 11 bases. Germline V gene sequence: CDR1 SGHDN, CDR2 FVKESK. The CDR3 loop reads CASSQDLGFTYNEQFF. The CDR3, as DNA: TGTGCCAGCAGCCAAGATCTGGGATTTACCTACAATGAGCAGTTCTTC.

This clonotype was seen more than once but under ten times. The J gene is TRBJ2-5, the V gene TRBV23-1; 9 positions agree with TRBD1. TRBV23-1 is an ORF, and what it does is uncertain. J lost 5 bases, V lost 4 bases, and 14 bases had no gene match. The CDR3 spans 17 residues. CDR3 region: CASSLQGATSAVETQYF. Written as DNA, the CDR3 is TGCGCCAGCAGTCTACAGGGGGCGACCTCGGCGGTGGAGACCCAGTACTTC.

This clonotype was detected only a few times. This chain links TRBV28 with TRBJ2-5; 10 bases are shared with TRBD2. V lost 6 bases to trimming and J lost 4 bases; unmatched junction nucleotides: 17. The CDR3 covers 18 residues. Per the germline V gene, CDR1 is MDHEN and CDR2 is SYDVKM. As DNA, the CDR3 is TGTGCCAGCAGAGATCTCAGCGGGGGGGCCCGGTCGGGAGAGACCCAGTACTTC. The encoded protein is CASRDLSGGARSGETQYF.

This clonotype has ten or more counts. The rearrangement uses TRBV4-2 and TRBJ1-1; tentatively, D is TRBD1 (5 bases). Trimming stripped 1 base from V and 4 bases from J, with 10 bases between. The CDR3 contains 14 residues. Germline-derived CDR1 and CDR2 are LGHNA and YNFKEQ. In DNA, the CDR3 is TGTGCCAGCAGCCAAGCAGGGCGGGTCACTGAAGCTTTCTTT. Translating gives CASSQAGRVTEAFF.

This clonotype appeared a few times. The rearrangement joins TRBV30 to TRBJ2-1; D is uncertain. CDR1 GTSNPN and CDR2 SVGIG come from the germline V gene (reference sequence). The V and J ends lost 8 bases and 0 bases respectively, with 14 bases between them. The CDR3 is made up of 14 amino acids. CDR3 protein: CANEAPGSYNEQFF. CDR3 coding DNA: TGTGCCAATGAAGCCCCGGGCTCCTACAATGAGCAGTTCTTC.

This clonotype was picked up many times. The chain is built from TRBV12-3 or TRBV12-4 and TRBJ2-1; TRBD2 aligns across 9 bases. V lost 7 bases, J lost 3 bases, and 4 bases stayed unmatched. CDR3 size: 14 residues. The CDR3 sequence: CASTIAGDYNEQFF. In DNA, the CDR3 is TGTGCCAGCACCATAGCGGGGGACTACAATGAGCAGTTCTTC.